This TCR beta chain was captured by sequencing in a study of T-cell reconstitution after alpha-beta-depleted transplantation in children. Overall study findings and caveats: At around two months after transplant, the alpha-beta T cells were reportedly derived from several hundred expanded clones that came from non-depleted graft cells. Elevated TCRbeta diversity at day 60 was traced, in some patients, to surviving recipient T cells and thymic progenitors.

J gave up 3 bases and V 5 bases, and 7 bases lay outside the gene matches. Germline CDR1 is SGHRS and CDR2 is YFSETQ. The CDR3 has 14 residues. This clonotype came up many times. Its antigen is as yet unknown. For TCRbeta, the library was prepared with unique molecular identifiers. MiXCR, applied by TCRdb to the PCR reads, yields one record per CDR3 protein. The repertoire holds 550,000 to 600,000 distinct CDR3 sequences, with 20% to 25% as singletons. The TCR sequence derives from a boy in the first two years of life who had a stem cell transplant for acute myeloid leukemia, so the T cells may come from the graft donor. This rearrangement joins TRBV5-1 to TRBJ2-5, with TRBD1 matching over 7 bases. Sequencing was performed on PBMCs, mostly from graft donor cells, taken 360 days after TCRalphabeta/CD19-depleted stem cell transplant. Here the CDR3 reads CASSVRTGEETQYF. CDR3 bases: TGCGCCAGCAGTGTTAGGACAGGTGAAGAGACCCAGTACTTC.